The T cell receptor (beta chain) under discussion was sequenced for a study of cytomegalovirus exposure and HLA in healthy donors. Study-level findings and limits: Reportedly, a later analysis found an Asian-associated ancestry cluster had fewer N-insertions than the approximately 600-donor mean. The HLA-A and HLA-B alleles of most subjects were reportedly predicted accurately from TCR beta sequences.

The PCR ran on 60 Vbeta and 13 Jbeta primers. Method: immunoSEQ multiplex PCR; TCRdb's copy keeps in-frame clones and lacks some. The profile shows 150,000 or so clones, less than 90% of them singletons. About this clone: Its target is unknown.

V was trimmed by 0 bases and J by 8 bases, leaving 14 bases between them. This CDR3 is built from 15 residues. Germline CDR1 SGHRS, CDR2 YFSETQ. Sequences were obtained from PBMCs. The sequence was collected from a man over 45 in good health and CMV-seropositive. The chain joins TRBV5-1 to TRBJ1-4; tentatively, D is TRBD1 (6 bases). Here the CDR3 reads CASSLVDSHREKLFF. The CDR3 DNA reads TGCGCCAGCAGCTTGGTGGACAGTCATCGGGAAAAACTGTTTTTT.